This T cell receptor (beta chain) is from a study of blood T cell repertoires in COVID-19. As for the study in general: The samples span acute and convalescent COVID-19 from the United States, Italy and Spain.

Germline CDR1 is MDHEN and CDR2 is SYDVKM. V was shortened by 2 bases and J by 7 bases, with 12 bases between the two germline ends. The CDR3 extends over 15 amino acids. Sequencing used immunoSEQ multiplex PCR; TCRdb keeps in-frame clones, though not all of them. This table holds hundreds of thousands of clones, 83% found once. Sequencing used peripheral blood. This TCR came from a woman aged 45-65 years who had recovered from COVID-19. V and J are TRBV28 and TRBJ1-6; D is unresolved. The CDR3 spells CASSLQEGRNSPLHF. CDR3 DNA sequence: TGTGCCAGCAGTTTACAGGAGGGTCGGAATTCACCCCTCCACTTT.